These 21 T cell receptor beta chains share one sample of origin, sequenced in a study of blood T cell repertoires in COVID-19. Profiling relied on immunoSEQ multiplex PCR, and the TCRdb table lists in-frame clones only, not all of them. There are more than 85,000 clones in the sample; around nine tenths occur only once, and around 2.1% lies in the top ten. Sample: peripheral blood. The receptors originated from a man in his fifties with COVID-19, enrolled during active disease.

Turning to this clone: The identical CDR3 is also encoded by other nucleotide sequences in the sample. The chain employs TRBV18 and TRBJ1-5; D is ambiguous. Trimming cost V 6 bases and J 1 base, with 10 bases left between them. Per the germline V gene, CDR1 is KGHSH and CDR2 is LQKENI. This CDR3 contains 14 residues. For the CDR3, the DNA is TGTGCCAGCTCCCCGGGAAGAAGCAATCAGCCCCAGCATTTT. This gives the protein CASSPGRSNQPQHF.

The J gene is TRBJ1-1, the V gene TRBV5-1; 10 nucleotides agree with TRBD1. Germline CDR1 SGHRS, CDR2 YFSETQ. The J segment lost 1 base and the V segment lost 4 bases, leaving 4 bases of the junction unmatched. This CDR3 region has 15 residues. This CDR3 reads CASSKWTGGNTEAFF. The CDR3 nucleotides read TGCGCCAGCAGCAAGTGGACAGGGGGGAACACTGAAGCTTTCTTT.

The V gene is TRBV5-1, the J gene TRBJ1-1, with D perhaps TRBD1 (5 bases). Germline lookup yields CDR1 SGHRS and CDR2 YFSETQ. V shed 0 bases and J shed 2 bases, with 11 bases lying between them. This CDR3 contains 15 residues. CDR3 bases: TGCGCCAGCAGCTTGGGGGCAGGGTTCAACACTGAAGCTTTCTTT. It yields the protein CASSLGAGFNTEAFF. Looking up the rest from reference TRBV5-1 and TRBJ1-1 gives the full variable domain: KAGVTQTPRYLIKTRGQQVTLSCSPISGHRSVSWYQQTPGQGLQFLFEYFSETQRNKGNFPGRFSGRQFSNSRSEMNVSTLELGDSALYLCASSLGAGFNTEAFFGQGTRLTVV.

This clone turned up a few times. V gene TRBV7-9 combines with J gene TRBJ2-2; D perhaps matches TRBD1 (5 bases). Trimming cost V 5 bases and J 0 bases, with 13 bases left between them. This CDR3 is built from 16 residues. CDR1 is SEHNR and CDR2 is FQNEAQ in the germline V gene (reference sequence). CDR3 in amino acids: CASSPAGPANTGELFF. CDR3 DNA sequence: TGTGCCAGCAGCCCAGCAGGGCCAGCGAACACCGGGGAGCTGTTTTTT.

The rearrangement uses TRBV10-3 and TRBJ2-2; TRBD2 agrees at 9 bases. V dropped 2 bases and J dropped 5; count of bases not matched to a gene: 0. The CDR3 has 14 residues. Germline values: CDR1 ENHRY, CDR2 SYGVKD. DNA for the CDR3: TGTGCCATCAGTGAGGGACTAGCGACCGGGGAGCTGTTTTTT. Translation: CAISEGLATGELFF.

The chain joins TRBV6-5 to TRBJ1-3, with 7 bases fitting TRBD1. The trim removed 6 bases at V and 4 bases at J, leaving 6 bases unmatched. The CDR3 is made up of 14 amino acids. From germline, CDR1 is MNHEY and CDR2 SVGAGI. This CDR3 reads CASSRQGWGNTIYF. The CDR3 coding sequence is TGTGCCAGCAGCAGACAGGGCTGGGGAAACACCATATATTTT.

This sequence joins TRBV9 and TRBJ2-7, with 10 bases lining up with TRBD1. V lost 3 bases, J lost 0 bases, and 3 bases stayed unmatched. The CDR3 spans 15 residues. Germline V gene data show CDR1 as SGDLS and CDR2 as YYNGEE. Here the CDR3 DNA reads TGTGCCAGCAGCGAGGGACAGGGGAGCTCCTACGAGCAGTACTTC. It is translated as CASSEGQGSSYEQYF.

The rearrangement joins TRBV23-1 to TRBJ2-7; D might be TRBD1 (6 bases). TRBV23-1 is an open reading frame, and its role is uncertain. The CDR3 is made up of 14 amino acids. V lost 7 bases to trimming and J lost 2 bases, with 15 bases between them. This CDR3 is CASTRKDSTYEQYF. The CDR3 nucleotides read TGCGCCAGCACCAGAAAGGACAGCACCTACGAGCAGTACTTC.

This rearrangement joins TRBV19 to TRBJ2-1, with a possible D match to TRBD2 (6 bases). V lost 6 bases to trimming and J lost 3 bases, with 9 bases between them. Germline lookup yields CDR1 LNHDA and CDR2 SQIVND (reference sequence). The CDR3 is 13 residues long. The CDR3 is CASSGGVYNEQFF. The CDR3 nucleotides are TGTGCCAGTAGCGGGGGAGTCTACAATGAGCAGTTCTTC. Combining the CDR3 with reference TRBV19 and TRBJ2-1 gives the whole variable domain DGGITQSPKYLFRKEGQNVTLSCEQNLNHDAMYWYRQDPGQGLRLIYYSQIVNDFQKGDIAEGYSVSREKKESFPLTVTSAQKNPTAFYLCASSGGVYNEQFFGPGTRLTVL.

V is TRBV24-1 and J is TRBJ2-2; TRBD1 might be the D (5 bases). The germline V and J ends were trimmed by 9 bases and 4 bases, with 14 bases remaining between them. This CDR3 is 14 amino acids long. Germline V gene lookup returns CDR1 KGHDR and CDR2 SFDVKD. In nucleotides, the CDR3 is TGTGCCACCTCCCAGGGTAGTGGCACCGGGGAGCTGTTTTTT. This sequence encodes CATSQGSGTGELFF.

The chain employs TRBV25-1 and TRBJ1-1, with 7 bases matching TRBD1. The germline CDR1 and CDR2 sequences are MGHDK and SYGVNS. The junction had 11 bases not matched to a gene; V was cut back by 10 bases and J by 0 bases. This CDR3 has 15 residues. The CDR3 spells CATQDRFDVNTEAFF. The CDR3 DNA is TGTGCCACCCAGGACAGGTTTGACGTGAACACTGAAGCTTTCTTT.

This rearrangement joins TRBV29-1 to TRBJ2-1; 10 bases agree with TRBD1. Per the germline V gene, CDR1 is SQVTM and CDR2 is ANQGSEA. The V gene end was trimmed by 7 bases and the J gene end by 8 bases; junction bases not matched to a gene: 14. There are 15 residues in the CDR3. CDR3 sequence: CSAAIRDRGSYEQFF. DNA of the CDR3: TGCAGCGCTGCGATTCGGGACAGGGGTTCATATGAGCAGTTCTTC.

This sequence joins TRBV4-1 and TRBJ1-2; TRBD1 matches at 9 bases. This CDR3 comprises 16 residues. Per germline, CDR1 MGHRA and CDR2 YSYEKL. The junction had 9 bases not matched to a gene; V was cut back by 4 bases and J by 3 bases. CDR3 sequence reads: CASSLQQGATDYGYTF. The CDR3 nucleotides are TGCGCCAGCAGCCTGCAACAGGGGGCAACGGACTATGGCTACACCTTC.

In DNA, the CDR3 is TGTGCCAGCAGTCCGCCGACCGGGACAGGGGGTGACGAGCAGTACTTC. It is translated as CASSPPTGTGGDEQYF. The rearrangement joins TRBV28 to TRBJ2-7; 11 nucleotides line up with TRBD1. The trim removed 5 bases at V and 5 bases at J, leaving 11 bases unmatched. The CDR3 has 16 amino acids. Germline V lookup: CDR1 MDHEN, CDR2 SYDVKM.

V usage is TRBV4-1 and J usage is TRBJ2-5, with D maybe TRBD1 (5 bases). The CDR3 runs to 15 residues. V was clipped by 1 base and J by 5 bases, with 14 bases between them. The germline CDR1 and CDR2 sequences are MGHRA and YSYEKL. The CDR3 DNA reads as TGCGCCAGCAGCCAAGGGCAGGGTTTTTCCGAGACCCAGTACTTC. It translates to CASSQGQGFSETQYF.

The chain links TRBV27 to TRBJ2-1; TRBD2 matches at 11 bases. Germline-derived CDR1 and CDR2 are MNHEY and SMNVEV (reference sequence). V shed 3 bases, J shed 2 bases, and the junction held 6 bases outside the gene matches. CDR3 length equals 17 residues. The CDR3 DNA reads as TGTGCCAGCAGTTTGGCTAGCGGGGGGTCTACCTACAATGAGCAGTTCTTC. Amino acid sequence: CASSLASGGSTYNEQFF.

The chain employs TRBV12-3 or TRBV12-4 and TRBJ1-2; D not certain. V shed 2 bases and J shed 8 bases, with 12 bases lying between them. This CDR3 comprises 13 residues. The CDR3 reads CASSLFAGGGYTF. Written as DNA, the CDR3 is TGTGCCAGCAGTTTATTTGCCGGAGGGGGCTACACCTTC.

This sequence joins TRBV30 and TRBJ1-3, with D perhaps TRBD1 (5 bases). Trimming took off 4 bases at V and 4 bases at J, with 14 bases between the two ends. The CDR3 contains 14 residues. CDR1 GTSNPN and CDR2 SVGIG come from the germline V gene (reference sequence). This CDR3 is CAWNYGGSGNTIYF. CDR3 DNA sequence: TGTGCCTGGAATTACGGGGGATCAGGAAACACCATATATTTT.

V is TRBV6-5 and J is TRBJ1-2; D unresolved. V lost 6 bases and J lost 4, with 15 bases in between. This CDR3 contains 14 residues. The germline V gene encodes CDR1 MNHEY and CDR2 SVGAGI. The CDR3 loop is CASRSTGFGYGYTF. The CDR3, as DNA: TGTGCCAGCAGGAGTACGGGGTTCGGCTATGGCTACACCTTC.

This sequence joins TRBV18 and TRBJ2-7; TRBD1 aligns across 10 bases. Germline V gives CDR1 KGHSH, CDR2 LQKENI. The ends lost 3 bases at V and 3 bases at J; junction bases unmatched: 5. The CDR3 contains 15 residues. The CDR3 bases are TGTGCCAGCTCACCCATCGGGACAGGGGTCTACGAGCAGTACTTC. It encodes CASSPIGTGVYEQYF.

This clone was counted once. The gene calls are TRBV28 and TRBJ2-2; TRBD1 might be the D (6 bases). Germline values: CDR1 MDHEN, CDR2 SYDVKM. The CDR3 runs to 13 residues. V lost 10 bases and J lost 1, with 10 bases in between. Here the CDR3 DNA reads TGTGCCATTCGGGGACAGAACACCGGGGAGCTGTTTTTT. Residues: CAIRGQNTGELFF.